The 17 T cell receptor beta chains reported below all come from one sample, sequenced in a study of T cell responses to AZD1222 COVID-19 vaccine. Sequencing used immunoSEQ multiplex PCR; TCRdb keeps in-frame clones, though not all of them. The sample contains around 110,000 clones, 85% to 90% of which appear only once. Sequenced material: peripheral blood, taken on day 0 of AZD1222 vaccination. The receptors here all came from an adult in good health.

In its sample, this clone was seen a few times. For the CDR3, the DNA is TGTGCCAGCAGCCCTGGGACTGGGCTCGGCAATCAGCCCCAGCATTTT. The encoded protein is CASSPGTGLGNQPQHF. This rearrangement joins TRBV7-8 to TRBJ1-5; D is possibly TRBD1 (5 bases). Germline V gene sequence: CDR1 SGHVS, CDR2 FQNEAQ. Trimming pared 5 bases from V and 2 bases from J, leaving 16 bases between. The CDR3 covers 16 residues.

The V call is TRBV6-2 or TRBV6-3, the J call TRBJ1-4; the D is unclear. The germline V gene has CDR1 MNHEY and CDR2 SVGEGT. This CDR3 comprises 13 residues. V gave up 2 bases and J gave up 8 bases, with 9 bases separating them. Here the CDR3 reads CASSYRPGEKLFF. DNA for the CDR3: TGTGCCAGCAGTTACCGTCCCGGAGAAAAACTGTTTTTT.

The rearrangement links TRBV7-9 to TRBJ1-1; TRBD1 aligns across 8 bases. J gave up 4 bases and V 5 bases, and 6 bases lay outside the gene matches. CDR1 and CDR2 from the germline V gene are SEHNR and FQNEAQ (reference sequence). CDR3 length equals 14 residues. The CDR3 DNA reads as TGTGCCAGCAGCGCGAGACAGGGGAGCACTGAAGCTTTCTTT. Its translation is CASSARQGSTEAFF. The entire variable domain, with the rest obtained from reference TRBV7-9 and TRBJ1-1, is as follows: DTGVSQNPRHKITKRGQNVTFRCDPISEHNRLYWYRQTLGQGPEFLTYFQNEAQLEKSRLLSDRFSAERPKGSFSTLEIQRTEQGDSAMYLCASSARQGSTEAFFGQGTRLTVV.

The CDR3 sequence: CASSQSGSGAKNIQYF. The CDR3 nucleotides read TGTGCCAGCAGCCAGAGCGGGAGTGGGGCCAAAAACATTCAGTACTTC. The V call is TRBV4-2, the J call TRBJ2-4; 8 nucleotides agree with TRBD2. This CDR3 comprises 16 residues. Per germline, CDR1 LGHNA and CDR2 YNFKEQ. The V gene end was trimmed by 3 bases and the J gene end by 1 base; junction bases not matched to a gene: 5.

The rearrangement uses TRBV5-1 and TRBJ1-2; no clear D. CDR1 is SGHRS and CDR2 is YFSETQ in the germline V gene. This CDR3 contains 14 residues. The germline V and J ends were trimmed by 8 bases and 4 bases, with 18 bases remaining between them. The CDR3 reads CASRMDGGGYGYTF. The CDR3 nucleotides read TGCGCCAGTCGAATGGACGGAGGTGGCTATGGCTACACCTTC.

The chain links TRBV19 to TRBJ1-1, with 12 bases identical to TRBD1. Germline loops: CDR1 LNHDA, CDR2 SQIVND (reference sequence). V lost 3 bases and J lost 6; bases outside the gene matches: 5. This CDR3 region has 15 residues. The CDR3 here is CASSIPGTGGSEAFF. CDR3 sequence (DNA): TGTGCCAGTAGTATCCCCGGGACAGGGGGCTCTGAAGCTTTCTTT.

The chain has TRBV7-2 and TRBJ1-4; 8 bases are a match to TRBD1. With V trimmed by 8 bases and J by 7 bases, 6 bases remained unmatched. Per germline, CDR1 SGHTA and CDR2 FQGNSA. The CDR3 loop spans 13 amino acids. The CDR3 DNA is TGTGCCAGCCGAGACAGGGGAGGTGAAAAACTGTTTTTT. Residues: CASRDRGGEKLFF. Complete variable domain (other parts from reference TRBV7-2 and TRBJ1-4): GAGVSQSPSNKVTEKGKDVELRCDPISGHTALYWYRQSLGQGLEFLIYFQGNSAPDKSGLPSDRFSAERTGGSVSTLTIQRTQQEDSAVYLCASRDRGGEKLFFGSGTQLSVL.

The chain couples TRBV5-1 to TRBJ1-3; D is perhaps TRBD1 (6 bases). CDR3 length: 16 amino acids. The V gene lost 4 bases and the J gene lost 2 bases, with 16 bases spanning the gap. The germline V gene encodes CDR1 SGHRS and CDR2 YFSETQ. Here the CDR3 reads CASSPSSGAAGNTIYF. The CDR3 DNA sequence: TGCGCCAGCAGCCCCTCGTCAGGGGCGGCTGGAAACACCATATATTTT.

This chain uses TRBV19 with TRBJ1-1; 7 positions agree with TRBD1. Germline-derived CDR1 and CDR2 are LNHDA and SQIVND (reference sequence). Trimming cost V 7 bases and J 0 bases; bases outside gene matches: 2. This CDR3 spans 13 amino acids. The CDR3 region is CASKTGMNTEAFF. The CDR3 coding sequence is TGTGCCAGTAAGACAGGGATGAACACTGAAGCTTTCTTT.

The chain recombines TRBV30 with TRBJ1-2; the D is unclear. The ends were cut back, 5 bases at V and 4 bases at J, with 11 bases in the middle. Germline-derived CDR1 and CDR2 are GTSNPN and SVGIG (reference sequence). The CDR3 covers 12 residues. The CDR3 coding sequence is TGTGCCTGGCTCCGACAATCCTATGGCTACACCTTC. Translating gives CAWLRQSYGYTF. Filled out from reference TRBV30 and TRBJ1-2, the complete variable domain reads SQTIHQWPATLVQPVGSPLSLECTVEGTSNPNLYWYRQAAGRGLQLLFYSVGIGQISSEVPQNLSASRPQDRQFILSSKKLLLSDSGFYLCAWLRQSYGYTFGSGTRLTVV.

The V gene is TRBV6-5, the J gene TRBJ1-3; TRBD1 is a possible D gene (5 bases). The V gene lost 2 bases and the J gene lost 0 bases, with 5 bases spanning the gap. Germline V gene lookup returns CDR1 MNHEY and CDR2 SVGAGI. CDR3 length equals 14 residues. CDR3 amino acids: CASSYGHSGNTIYF. The CDR3 nucleotides read TGTGCCAGCAGTTACGGACACTCTGGAAACACCATATATTTT.

This clone is a singleton in its sample. The J gene is TRBJ1-5, the V gene TRBV4-1; a weak D match, TRBD1 (5 bases). The CDR3 covers 18 residues. Trimming shortened V by 2 bases and J by 1 base, and 18 bases separated the two germline ends. The germline gives CDR1 MGHRA, CDR2 YSYEKL. CDR3 sequence reads: CASSQTLGVPTSNQPQHF. The DNA for the CDR3 is TGCGCCAGCAGCCAAACATTAGGGGTCCCTACCAGCAATCAGCCCCAGCATTTT.

The chain carries TRBV2 and TRBJ1-5; a possible D gene is TRBD1 (6 bases). This CDR3 has 14 residues. Trimming removed 7 bases at V and 2 bases at J, with 12 bases between. Germline CDR1 SNHLY, CDR2 FYNNEI. This CDR3 is CASTGYRGNQPQHF. The DNA for the CDR3 is TGTGCCAGCACGGGTTACAGGGGCAATCAGCCCCAGCATTTT.

The chain recombines TRBV19 with TRBJ2-5; 10 bases fit TRBD2. The V gene end was trimmed by 2 bases and the J gene end by 5 bases; junction bases not matched to a gene: 8. The CDR3 loop spans 16 amino acids. Germline V gene lookup returns CDR1 LNHDA and CDR2 SQIVND (reference sequence). CDR3 DNA sequence: TGTGCCAGTAGTATAAAGCGGGAGGGCCTAGGCGAGACCCAGTACTTC. This sequence encodes CASSIKREGLGETQYF.

The chain uses TRBV6-2 or TRBV6-3 and TRBJ2-7; D is perhaps TRBD2 (7 bases). Trimming stripped 2 bases from V and 0 bases from J, with 14 bases between. Germline lookup yields CDR1 MNHEY and CDR2 SVGEGT. The CDR3 covers 16 residues. CDR3 DNA sequence: TGTGCCAGCAGTTACAGGGGGGGGCGGCCCTCCTACGAGCAGTACTTC. Its translation is CASSYRGGRPSYEQYF.

This rearrangement joins TRBV6-4 to TRBJ2-7, with a tentative D call TRBD1 (6 bases). Between the trimmed V and J ends, which lost 2 bases and 1 base, there was a span of 9 bases. The CDR3 consists of 14 residues. CDR1 and CDR2 from the germline V gene are MRHNA and SNTAGT. CDR3 coding DNA: TGTGCCAGCAGTGACGCCAGGGGATCCTACGAGCAGTACTTC. Translated, it gives CASSDARGSYEQYF.

The V call is TRBV19, the J call TRBJ1-1, with D possibly being TRBD1 (5 bases). This CDR3 region has 15 residues. V lost 7 bases, J lost 5 bases, and 20 bases lay in between. CDR1 is LNHDA, CDR2 SQIVND, per germline (reference sequence). CDR3 region: CASIGGVSFRTEAFF. CDR3 in DNA: TGTGCCAGTATCGGGGGGGTGAGTTTTAGGACTGAAGCTTTCTTT.